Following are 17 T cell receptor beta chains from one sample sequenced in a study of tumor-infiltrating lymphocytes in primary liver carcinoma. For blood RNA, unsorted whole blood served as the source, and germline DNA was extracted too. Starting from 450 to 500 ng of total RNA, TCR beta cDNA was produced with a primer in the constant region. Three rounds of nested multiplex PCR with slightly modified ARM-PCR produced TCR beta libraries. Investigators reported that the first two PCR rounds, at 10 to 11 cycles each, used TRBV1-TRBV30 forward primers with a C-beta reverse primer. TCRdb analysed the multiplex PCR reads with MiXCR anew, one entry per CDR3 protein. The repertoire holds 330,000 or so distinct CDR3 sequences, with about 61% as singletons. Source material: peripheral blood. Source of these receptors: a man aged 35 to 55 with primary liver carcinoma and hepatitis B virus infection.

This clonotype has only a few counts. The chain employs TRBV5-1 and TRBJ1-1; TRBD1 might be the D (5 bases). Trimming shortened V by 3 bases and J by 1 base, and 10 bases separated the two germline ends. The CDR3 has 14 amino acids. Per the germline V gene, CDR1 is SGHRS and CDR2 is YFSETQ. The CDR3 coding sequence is TGCGCCAGCAGCTCCGGGACCGAGAACACTGAAGCTTTCTTT. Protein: CASSSGTENTEAFF. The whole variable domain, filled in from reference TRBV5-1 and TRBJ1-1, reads KAGVTQTPRYLIKTRGQQVTLSCSPISGHRSVSWYQQTPGQGLQFLFEYFSETQRNKGNFPGRFSGRQFSNSRSEMNVSTLELGDSALYLCASSSGTENTEAFFGQGTRLTVV.

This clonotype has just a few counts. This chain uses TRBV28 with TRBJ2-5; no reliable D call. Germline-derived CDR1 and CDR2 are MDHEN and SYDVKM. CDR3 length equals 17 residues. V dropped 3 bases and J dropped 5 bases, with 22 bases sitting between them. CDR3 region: CASSFTPRTAARETQYF. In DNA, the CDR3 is TGTGCCAGCAGTTTCACTCCCCGGACGGCGGCCAGGGAGACCCAGTACTTC.

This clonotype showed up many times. CDR3 loop: CASDDRAYEQYF. CDR3 in DNA: TGTGCCAGCGACGACAGAGCCTACGAGCAGTACTTC. The chain links TRBV6-2 or TRBV6-3 to TRBJ2-7, with D possibly TRBD1 on 5 matching bases. The CDR3 is made up of 12 amino acids. V was pared by 8 bases and J by 2 bases, with 10 bases between. Germline V lookup: CDR1 MNHEY, CDR2 SVGEGT.

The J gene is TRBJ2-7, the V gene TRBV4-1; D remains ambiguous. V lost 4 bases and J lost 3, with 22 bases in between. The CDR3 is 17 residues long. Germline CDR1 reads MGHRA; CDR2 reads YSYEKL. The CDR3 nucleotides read TGCGCCAGCAGCCCCAAGGGCGATGGCTATTCGAACTACGAGCAGTACTTC. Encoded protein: CASSPKGDGYSNYEQYF.

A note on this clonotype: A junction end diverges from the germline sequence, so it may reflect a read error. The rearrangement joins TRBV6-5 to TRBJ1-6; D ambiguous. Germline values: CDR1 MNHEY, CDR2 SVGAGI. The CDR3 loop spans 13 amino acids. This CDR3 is CANSSRPGSPLHF. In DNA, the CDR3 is TGTGCCAACAGTTCAAGACCGGGTTCACCCCTCCACTTT.

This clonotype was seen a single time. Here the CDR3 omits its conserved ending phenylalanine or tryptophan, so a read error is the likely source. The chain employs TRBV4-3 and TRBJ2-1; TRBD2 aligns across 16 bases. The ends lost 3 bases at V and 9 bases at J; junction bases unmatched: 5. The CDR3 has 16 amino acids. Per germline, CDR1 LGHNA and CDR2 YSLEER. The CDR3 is CASSQGTSGRASEQFY. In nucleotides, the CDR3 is TGCGCCAGCAGCCAGGGGACTAGCGGGAGGGCGAGTGAGCAGTTCTAC.

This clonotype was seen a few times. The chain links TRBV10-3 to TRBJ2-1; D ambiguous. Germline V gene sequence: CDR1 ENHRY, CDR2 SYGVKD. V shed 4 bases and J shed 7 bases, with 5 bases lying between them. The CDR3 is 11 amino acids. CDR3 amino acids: CAISGRNEQFF. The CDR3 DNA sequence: TGTGCCATCAGTGGCCGGAATGAGCAGTTCTTC.

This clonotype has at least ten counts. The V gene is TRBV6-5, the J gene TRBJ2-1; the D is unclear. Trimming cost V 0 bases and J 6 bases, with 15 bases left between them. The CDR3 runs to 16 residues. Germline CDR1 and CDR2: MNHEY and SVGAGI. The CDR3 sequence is CASSYSTALVLNEQFF. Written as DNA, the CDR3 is TGTGCCAGCAGTTACTCGACGGCCCTAGTCCTCAATGAGCAGTTCTTC.

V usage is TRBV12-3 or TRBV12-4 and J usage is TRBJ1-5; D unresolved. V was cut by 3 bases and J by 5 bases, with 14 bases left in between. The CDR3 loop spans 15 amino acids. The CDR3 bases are TGTGCCAGCAGTTTTCGCGGGATCGGGCATCAGCCCCAGCATTTT. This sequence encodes CASSFRGIGHQPQHF.

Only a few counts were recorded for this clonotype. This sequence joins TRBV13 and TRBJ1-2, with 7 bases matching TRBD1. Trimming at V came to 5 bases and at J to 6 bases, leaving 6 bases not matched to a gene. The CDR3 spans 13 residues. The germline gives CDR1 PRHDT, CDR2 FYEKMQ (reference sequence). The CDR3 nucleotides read TGTGCCAGCAGCCTCGACAGGGATCATGGCTACACCTTC. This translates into CASSLDRDHGYTF.

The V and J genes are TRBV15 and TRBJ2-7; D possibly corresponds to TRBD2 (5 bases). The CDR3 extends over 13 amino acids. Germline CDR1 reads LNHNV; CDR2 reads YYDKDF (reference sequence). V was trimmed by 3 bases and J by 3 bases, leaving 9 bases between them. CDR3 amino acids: CATSSGLGYEQYF. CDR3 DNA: TGTGCCACCAGCAGCGGACTGGGCTACGAGCAGTACTTC.

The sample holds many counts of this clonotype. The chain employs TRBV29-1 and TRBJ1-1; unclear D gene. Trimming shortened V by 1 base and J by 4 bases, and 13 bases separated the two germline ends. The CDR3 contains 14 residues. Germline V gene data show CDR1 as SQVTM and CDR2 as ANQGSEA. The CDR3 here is CSVEAGGSGTEAFF. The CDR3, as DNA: TGCAGCGTTGAAGCTGGAGGGAGCGGCACTGAAGCTTTCTTT.

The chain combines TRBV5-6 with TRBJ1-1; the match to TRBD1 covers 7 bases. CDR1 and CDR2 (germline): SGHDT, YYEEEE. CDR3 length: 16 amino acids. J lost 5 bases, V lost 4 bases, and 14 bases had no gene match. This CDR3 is CASSLKAGTEVTEAFF. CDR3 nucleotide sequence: TGTGCCAGCAGCCTGAAGGCCGGGACAGAGGTTACTGAAGCTTTCTTT.

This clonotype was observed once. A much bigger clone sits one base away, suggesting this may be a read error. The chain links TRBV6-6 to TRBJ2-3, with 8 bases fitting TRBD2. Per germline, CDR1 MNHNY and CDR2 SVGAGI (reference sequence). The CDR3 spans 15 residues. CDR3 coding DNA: TGTGCCAGCGGTTATAGCGGGGCCGCACGAGATACGCAGTATTTT. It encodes CASGYSGAARDTQYF.

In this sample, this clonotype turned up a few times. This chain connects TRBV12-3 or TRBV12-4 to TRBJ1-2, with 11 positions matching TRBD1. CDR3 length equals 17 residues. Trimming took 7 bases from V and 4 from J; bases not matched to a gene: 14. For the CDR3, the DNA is TGTGCCAGCACCCCGGACAGGGGGCGGCAACCTCCCTATGGCTACACCTTC. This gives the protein CASTPDRGRQPPYGYTF.

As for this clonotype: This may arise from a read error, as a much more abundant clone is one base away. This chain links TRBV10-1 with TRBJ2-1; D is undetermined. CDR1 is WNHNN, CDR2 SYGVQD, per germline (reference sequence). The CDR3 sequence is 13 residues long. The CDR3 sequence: CASSTGPYSEQFF. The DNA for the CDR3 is TGCGCCAGCTCGACCGGACCCTACAGTGAGCAGTTCTTC.

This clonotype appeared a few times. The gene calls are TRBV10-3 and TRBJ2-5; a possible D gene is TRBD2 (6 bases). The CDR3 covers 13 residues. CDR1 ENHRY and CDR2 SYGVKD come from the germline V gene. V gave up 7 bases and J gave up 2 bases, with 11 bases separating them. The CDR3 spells CAITGASQETQYF. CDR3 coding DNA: TGTGCCATCACGGGAGCGTCACAAGAGACCCAGTACTTC.